What follows are 9 T cell receptor beta chains derived from one specimen sequenced in a study of cytomegalovirus exposure and HLA in healthy donors. 60 Vbeta and 13 Jbeta primers were used in PCR. TCRdb's table, derived via immunoSEQ multiplex PCR, lists solely in-frame clones and lacks some. The table records about 170,000 clones, approximately 84% of them present only once. The source material was PBMCs. Receptor source: a woman between 50 and 59 years old in good health and CMV-seropositive.

The V call is TRBV2, the J call TRBJ2-7; 9 bases are shared with TRBD1. Per germline, CDR1 SNHLY and CDR2 FYNNEI. The CDR3 runs to 14 residues. The V gene end was trimmed by 3 bases and the J gene end by 10 bases; junction bases not matched to a gene: 10. CDR3 amino acids: CASSEGQGSGTQYF. CDR3 in DNA: TGTGCCAGCAGTGAGGGACAGGGATCAGGAACCCAGTACTTC.

V and J are TRBV9 and TRBJ2-5; 11 nucleotides align to TRBD2. Germline CDR1 SGDLS, CDR2 YYNGEE. The V and J ends lost 4 bases and 5 bases, in that order; junction bases with no gene match: 13. The CDR3 length is 17 residues. CDR3 sequence: CASSPRLAGHPGETQYF. The CDR3 DNA reads as TGTGCCAGCAGCCCACGACTAGCGGGACACCCGGGGGAGACCCAGTACTTC.

This clone was recorded once. The V gene is TRBV5-1, the J gene TRBJ2-4; tentatively, D is TRBD2 (6 bases). CDR1 is SGHRS, CDR2 YFSETQ, per germline. V lost 4 bases, J lost 2 bases, and 13 bases lay in between. CDR3 length: 15 residues. CDR3 sequence reads: CASSPEGFTKNIQYF. The DNA of the CDR3 is TGCGCCAGCAGCCCGGAGGGGTTCACCAAAAACATTCAGTACTTC. The whole variable domain, remainder taken from reference TRBV5-1 and TRBJ2-4, is KAGVTQTPRYLIKTRGQQVTLSCSPISGHRSVSWYQQTPGQGLQFLFEYFSETQRNKGNFPGRFSGRQFSNSRSEMNVSTLELGDSALYLCASSPEGFTKNIQYFGAGTRLSVL.

This clone showed up just a few times. The chain links TRBV29-1 to TRBJ2-5, with D tentatively TRBD1 (6 bases). The germline V gene encodes CDR1 SQVTM and CDR2 ANQGSEA. Trimming shortened V by 7 bases and J by 0 bases, and 18 bases separated the two germline ends. The length of the CDR3 is 15 residues. CDR3 coding DNA: TGCAGCGCAGGAGGTTGGCAGGGGAACCAAGAGACCCAGTACTTC. Residues: CSAGGWQGNQETQYF.

A note on this clone: Sequence at one end of the junction differs from germline and may be a read error. The V and J genes are TRBV7-7 and TRBJ2-2; 10 bases agree with TRBD1. Per germline, CDR1 SSHAT and CDR2 FNYEAQ (reference sequence). The CDR3 loop spans 15 amino acids. CDR3 coding DNA: TGTGCTAGCAGCTTAGGGACAGGGGACACCGGGGAGCTGTTTTTT. It codes for CASSLGTGDTGELFF.

The chain is built from TRBV7-6 and TRBJ2-7; 10 nucleotides match TRBD2. J lost 5 bases, V lost 4 bases, and 11 bases had no gene match. The germline V gene has CDR1 SGHVS and CDR2 FNYEAQ. This CDR3 is 16 amino acids long. The CDR3 coding sequence is TGTGCCAGCAGCTCGCCCCTCTTAGCGGGGGGCCACGAGCAGTACTTC. Protein: CASSSPLLAGGHEQYF.

The J gene is TRBJ1-1, the V gene TRBV7-2; 8 bases fit TRBD1. CDR3 length: 16 amino acids. The V and J ends lost 1 base and 4 bases, in that order; junction bases with no gene match: 8. Germline V gene sequence: CDR1 SGHTA, CDR2 FQGNSA. DNA of the CDR3: TGTGCCAGCAGCTTAGATCAGGGGGCCTTGGGCACTGAAGCTTTCTTT. Amino acid sequence: CASSLDQGALGTEAFF. The variable domain in full, completed from reference TRBV7-2 and TRBJ1-1, reads GAGVSQSPSNKVTEKGKDVELRCDPISGHTALYWYRQSLGQGLEFLIYFQGNSAPDKSGLPSDRFSAERTGGSVSTLTIQRTQQEDSAVYLCASSLDQGALGTEAFFGQGTRLTVV.

The J gene is TRBJ2-3, the V gene TRBV15, with 11 bases identical to TRBD2. Germline V gene data show CDR1 as LNHNV and CDR2 as YYDKDF (reference sequence). The CDR3 is 14 amino acids. The junction had 3 bases not matched to a gene; V was cut back by 6 bases and J by 4 bases. In DNA, the CDR3 is TGTGCCACCAGGATGGGACTAGCGGCAGATACGCAGTATTTT. Translated, it gives CATRMGLAADTQYF.

V and J are TRBV6-5 and TRBJ2-7; 8 bases agree with TRBD1. This CDR3 is 14 amino acids long. The V gene end was trimmed by 0 bases and the J gene end by 7 bases; junction bases not matched to a gene: 5. Germline V gene data show CDR1 as MNHEY and CDR2 as SVGAGI. The CDR3 loop reads CASSYSQGAGEQYF. CDR3 sequence (DNA): TGTGCCAGCAGTTACTCGCAGGGGGCGGGGGAGCAGTACTTC.